What follows are 2 T cell receptor beta chains derived from one specimen sequenced in a study of cytomegalovirus exposure and HLA in healthy donors. Use of 60 Vbeta and 13 Jbeta primers characterized the PCR. Profiling relied on immunoSEQ multiplex PCR, and the TCRdb table lists in-frame clones only, not all of them. This sample has around 140,000 clones; under 75% occur once, and the top ten carry around 2.5%. Input material: PBMCs. Receptor source: a woman between 35 and 50 years old in good health and CMV-seronegative.

The rearrangement uses TRBV6-1 and TRBJ2-3; D call uncertain. V lost 7 bases, J lost 2 bases, and 7 bases lay in between. Germline V gene lookup returns CDR1 MNHNS and CDR2 SASEGT. The CDR3 is 12 amino acids. CDR3 nucleotide sequence: TGTGCCAGCAAGGAGAACACAGATACGCAGTATTTT. This gives the protein CASKENTDTQYF.

J is TRBJ1-3 and V is TRBV4-2, with a weak D call TRBD1 (6 bases). Germline V gives CDR1 LGHNA, CDR2 YNFKEQ. This CDR3 spans 18 amino acids. The ends were cut back, 0 bases at V and 0 bases at J, with 15 bases in the middle. DNA of the CDR3: TGTGCCAGCAGCCAAGAAAGGGTAGGGGGATTCTCTGGAAACACCATATATTTT. It specifies CASSQERVGGFSGNTIYF.